This T cell receptor beta chain is from a study of blood T cell repertoires in COVID-19. Study as a whole: COVID-19 samples from acute and convalescent phases originated in the United States, Italy and Spain. Sources were T cells, B-cell-depleted T cells, or PBMCs; the material itself was cDNA or gDNA.

In the study's own analysis: Amplification with reference gene primers provided the estimates of nucleated cell counts. Generated by immunoSEQ multiplex PCR, the TCRdb table keeps only in-frame clones and is missing some. The DNA was the basis for D and trimming; V, J and clone size are from that table. The repertoire holds under 200,000 clones, with almost 85% as singletons. Germline V gives CDR1 MGHRA, CDR2 YSYEKL. Deletions cut 0 bases from V and 4 bases from J, with 12 bases between. The CDR3 has 15 residues. This clone came up a few times. Sequences were obtained from peripheral blood. The chain links TRBV4-1 to TRBJ1-2; the D is unclear. The receptor was isolated from a man in his forties or fifties who had recovered from COVID-19. In DNA form, the CDR3 reads TGCGCCAGCAGCCAAGACATAACAGTGGCCTATGGCTACACCTTC. Residues: CASSQDITVAYGYTF.